This T cell receptor beta chain was captured in a study of technical replicates of blood from several donors. Profiling relied on immunoSEQ multiplex PCR, and the TCRdb table lists in-frame clones only, not all of them. Of approximately 97,000 clones in the sample, approximately 96% were seen once. The clonotype was recovered from a human donor in good health. The sample consisted of T cells isolated from PBMCs.

CDR3 region: CASSLVLAEEYF. The CDR3 nucleotides read TGTGCCAGCAGCTTGGTACTAGCGGAGGAGTACTTC. The chain couples TRBV7-2 to TRBJ2-7; 8 nucleotides agree with TRBD2. V lost 3 bases to trimming and J lost 11 bases; unmatched junction nucleotides: 6. CDR1 is SGHTA and CDR2 is FQGNSA in the germline V gene. The CDR3 length is 12 residues.